This T cell receptor beta chain stems from a study of Siglec-9 on CD8 T cells in melanoma. The CDR3 is 13 residues long. Per germline, CDR1 SGHAT and CDR2 FQNNGV. Trimming took off 5 bases at V and 6 bases at J, with 13 bases between the two ends. The table came from immunoSEQ multiplex PCR; TCRdb's copy has only in-frame clones and leaves some out. Of 30,000 to 45,000 clones listed, approximately 84% were seen once; the top ten hold under 2%. The gene calls are TRBV11-2 and TRBJ1-1; no reliable D call. Sequencing used Siglec-9- CD8+ T cells sorted from blood. This clonotype was obtained from a human donor in good health. This CDR3 is CASSPRAKAEAFF. For the CDR3, the DNA is TGTGCCAGCAGCCCCCGGGCGAAGGCTGAAGCTTTCTTT.